This T cell receptor beta chain was documented in a study of long-term antiretroviral therapy in people with HIV. In the study overall: Earliest sampling preceded the 2015 immediate-ART recommendation by about a decade.

Study-wide findings and caveats: Comparison with controls showed narrower CDR3 length ranges in HIV repertoires. Pre-ART expanded TRB clones stayed dominant throughout, though often decreasing after ART.

Treatment of all HIV participants took place in the United States. This CDR3 has 16 amino acids. V lost 5 bases to trimming and J lost 6 bases, with 20 bases between them. Germline V gene data show CDR1 as MNHEY and CDR2 as SMNVEV (reference sequence). To note about this clone: Antigen: not known.

Assay version v3.0 of immunoSEQ was used, and it was run at survey level. The assay was immunoSEQ multiplex PCR, and TCRdb's table has in-frame clones only and misses some. The data contain about 40,000 clones, roughly 87% of them singletons. The rearrangement uses TRBV27 and TRBJ2-1; D may be TRBD1 or TRBD2 (5 bases each). This specimen was unsorted PBMCs, taken 1 year after starting antiretroviral therapy. The receptor was derived from a man between 18 and 35 years old with HIV. In DNA, the CDR3 is TGTGCCAGCAGTCTCTCCTCGCCCCTAGGGACCAATGAGCAGTTCTTC. Translated: CASSLSSPLGTNEQFF.